The 24 T cell receptor beta chains reported below all come from one sample, sequenced in a study of blood T cell repertoires in COVID-19. Assay: immunoSEQ multiplex PCR; the TCRdb copy retains only in-frame clones and omits some. The sample has approximately 150,000 clones, about four fifths seen once; the top ten hold about 2.1%. The sequenced material came from peripheral blood. These receptor sequences come from an elderly woman with acute or convalescent COVID-19.

This clone was recorded once. The genes are TRBV19 and TRBJ1-1, with a tentative D call TRBD1 (5 bases). Per the germline V gene, CDR1 is LNHDA and CDR2 is SQIVND (reference sequence). The CDR3 has 16 residues. Trimming removed 3 bases at V and 6 bases at J, with 20 bases between. CDR3 nucleotides: TGTGCCAGTAGTATTGGGCCAGGGCGTCCAAAACCTGAAGCTTTCTTT. Protein sequence: CASSIGPGRPKPEAFF.

The chain employs TRBV15 and TRBJ2-3, with D perhaps matching TRBD1 (5 bases). Trimming removed 8 bases from V and 0 bases from J, with 9 bases in between. The germline V gene has CDR1 LNHNV and CDR2 YYDKDF (reference sequence). The CDR3 length is 13 residues. This CDR3 is CATGAASTDTQYF. The CDR3, as DNA: TGTGCCACCGGGGCAGCCAGCACAGATACGCAGTATTTT.

V and J are TRBV29-1 and TRBJ2-4; 8 bases agree with TRBD1. This CDR3 is built from 14 residues. The V gene's germline CDR1 is SQVTM and CDR2 ANQGSEA. V trimming: 7 bases; J trimming: 2 bases; junction bases outside the gene matches: 7. CDR3: CSATGGSTKNIQYF. In DNA, the CDR3 is TGCAGCGCTACAGGGGGTTCCACCAAAAACATTCAGTACTTC.

The chain couples TRBV19 to TRBJ1-1, with D possibly being TRBD1 (5 bases). V lost 3 bases to trimming and J lost 0 bases, with 8 bases between them. This CDR3 comprises 14 residues. Germline V CDR1 and CDR2: LNHDA, SQIVND (reference sequence). DNA of the CDR3: TGTGCCAGTAGTATGGGGCAGGTGAACACTGAAGCTTTCTTT. Translating gives CASSMGQVNTEAFF.

The chain combines TRBV30 with TRBJ2-2, with a tentative D call TRBD2 (5 bases). The CDR3 consists of 15 residues. Germline CDR1 and CDR2: GTSNPN and SVGIG (reference sequence). Trimming took 3 bases from V and 5 from J, leaving 16 bases between them. The CDR3 loop is CAWSNTPGTTGELFF. In DNA form, the CDR3 reads TGTGCCTGGAGCAACACACCGGGAACTACCGGGGAGCTGTTTTTT.

This clone was seen a handful of times. This rearrangement joins TRBV7-5 to TRBJ2-4; the D call in the table, TRBD1, was not verified against the DNA. TRBV7-5 is recorded as a pseudogene. The CDR3 runs to 18 residues. As DNA, the CDR3 is TGTGCCAGAAGCTCACTGACCGACAGGGGGCAAGCCAAAAACATTCAGTACTTC. It is translated as CARSSLTDRGQAKNIQYF.

V and J are TRBV29-1 and TRBJ2-7; D is unclear. The germline CDR1 and CDR2 sequences are SQVTM and ANQGSEA. The CDR3 is 14 residues long. V was cut by 0 bases and J by 0 bases, with 9 bases left in between. The CDR3 DNA is TGCAGCGTTGAAGATACGGCGGTCTCCTACGAGCAGTACTTC. Amino acid sequence: CSVEDTAVSYEQYF.

This clone was seen just once. The chain's CDR3 is CASSLSPQATNEKLFF. CDR3 sequence (DNA): TGTGCCAGCAGCTTAAGTCCACAAGCAACTAATGAAAAACTGTTTTTT. The rearrangement uses TRBV7-2 and TRBJ1-4; D gene ambiguous. Trimming removed 2 bases from V and 0 bases from J, with 10 bases in between. CDR1 SGHTA and CDR2 FQGNSA come from the germline V gene. This CDR3 contains 16 residues. Full variable domain (missing parts from reference TRBV7-2 and TRBJ1-4): GAGVSQSPSNKVTEKGKDVELRCDPISGHTALYWYRQSLGQGLEFLIYFQGNSAPDKSGLPSDRFSAERTGGSVSTLTIQRTQQEDSAVYLCASSLSPQATNEKLFFGSGTQLSVL.

The CDR3 DNA reads as TGTGCCAGCAGTGAATTAGATAGATCACCCCTCCACTTT. This translates into CASSELDRSPLHF. This rearrangement joins TRBV6-1 to TRBJ1-6; D not certain. V was shortened by 2 bases and J by 10 bases, with 9 bases between the two germline ends. The germline V gene has CDR1 MNHNS and CDR2 SASEGT. This CDR3 has 13 residues.

This rearrangement joins TRBV30 to TRBJ2-5; D is unresolved. This CDR3 has 10 residues. V was clipped by 6 bases and J by 2 bases, with 4 bases between them. The germline gives CDR1 GTSNPN, CDR2 SVGIG (reference sequence). The CDR3 sequence: CACRQETQYF. The CDR3 region has the DNA TGTGCCTGCCGTCAAGAGACCCAGTACTTC. The full variable domain, completed using reference TRBV30 and TRBJ2-5, is SQTIHQWPATLVQPVGSPLSLECTVEGTSNPNLYWYRQAAGRGLQLLFYSVGIGQISSEVPQNLSASRPQDRQFILSSKKLLLSDSGFYLCACRQETQYFGPGTRLLVL.

The rearrangement joins TRBV11-2 to TRBJ2-5; no firm D call. The CDR3 runs to 13 residues. Germline V gene sequence: CDR1 SGHAT, CDR2 FQNNGV. The V end was cut by 5 bases, the J end by 5 bases, with 12 bases between. CDR3 amino acids: CASSLRIGETQYF. In DNA form, the CDR3 reads TGTGCCAGCAGCCTTCGGATCGGGGAGACCCAGTACTTC.

J is TRBJ2-7 and V is TRBV28; the D is unclear. Germline-derived CDR1 and CDR2 are MDHEN and SYDVKM. V was clipped by 3 bases and J by 7 bases, with 13 bases between them. There are 13 residues in the CDR3. CDR3 sequence reads: CASSFPGQVEQYF. DNA for the CDR3: TGTGCCAGCAGTTTTCCAGGCCAGGTGGAGCAGTACTTC.

The genes are TRBV19 and TRBJ2-1; 10 bases map to TRBD2. With 4 bases clipped from V and 6 bases from J, the junction kept 9 bases outside the gene matches. Germline assignment: CDR1 LNHDA and CDR2 SQIVND (reference sequence). CDR3 size: 16 residues. The CDR3 protein is CASSRASGRAVNEQFF. The CDR3 DNA is TGTGCCAGTAGTAGGGCCAGCGGGAGGGCCGTCAATGAGCAGTTCTTC.

V gene TRBV19 combines with J gene TRBJ1-5, with TRBD1 matching over 9 bases. This CDR3 has 14 amino acids. With V trimmed by 5 bases and J by 7 bases, 6 bases remained unmatched. CDR1 is LNHDA and CDR2 is SQIVND in the germline V gene (reference sequence). In DNA form, the CDR3 reads TGTGCCAGTAGTCCACGGACAGGGGAACAGCCCCAGCATTTT. Translated, it gives CASSPRTGEQPQHF.

The gene calls are TRBV5-1 and TRBJ2-1, with 11 bases identical to TRBD2. V shed 6 bases, J shed 6 bases, and the junction held 8 bases outside the gene matches. The CDR3 spans 15 residues. Germline V gene data show CDR1 as SGHRS and CDR2 as YFSETQ. In nucleotides, the CDR3 is TGCGCCAGCACCCAGACTAGCGGGGTAGGCAATGAGCAGTTCTTC. This sequence encodes CASTQTSGVGNEQFF.

V and J are TRBV5-6 and TRBJ2-7; D perhaps matches TRBD1 (6 bases). This CDR3 region has 14 residues. Germline CDR1 reads SGHDT; CDR2 reads YYEEEE. Trimming removed 6 bases at V and 5 bases at J, with 18 bases between. For the CDR3, the DNA is TGTGCCAGCACCTGGGGGCCAGGGAAGGACGAGCAGTACTTC. This codes for CASTWGPGKDEQYF.

This clone was seen only once. The chain has TRBV30 and TRBJ1-6, with D possibly matching TRBD1 (6 bases). CDR1 is GTSNPN, CDR2 SVGIG, per germline (reference sequence). This CDR3 comprises 14 residues. Trimming cost V 4 bases and J 0 bases, with 7 bases left between them. The CDR3 is CAWNRASYNSPLHF. The CDR3 nucleotides read TGTGCCTGGAACAGGGCCTCCTATAATTCACCCCTCCACTTT.

The V gene is TRBV7-5, the J gene TRBJ1-1. TRBV7-5 is described as a pseudogene. This CDR3 region has 12 residues. The DNA of the CDR3 is TGTGCCAGAAGCTTCAGGAGGACTGAAGCTTTCTTT. The encoded protein is CARSFRRTEAFF.

The rearrangement links TRBV19 to TRBJ2-2; D is possibly TRBD2 (7 bases). CDR1 and CDR2 from the germline V gene are LNHDA and SQIVND (reference sequence). The CDR3 length is 16 residues. The ends were cut back, 2 bases at V and 3 bases at J, with 13 bases in the middle. CDR3 nucleotide sequence: TGTGCCAGTAGTATAACGGGGGGCGCAGACACCGGGGAGCTGTTTTTT. It yields the protein CASSITGGADTGELFF.

The V and J genes are TRBV7-6 and TRBJ2-5; the D gene is possibly TRBD2 (6 bases). The CDR3 loop spans 14 amino acids. Trimming took 1 base from V and 3 from J, leaving 9 bases between them. CDR1 and CDR2 from the germline V gene are SGHVS and FNYEAQ. This CDR3 is CASSLVSGEETQYF. The CDR3 DNA is TGTGCCAGCAGCTTAGTTTCGGGAGAAGAGACCCAGTACTTC.

This rearrangement joins TRBV9 to TRBJ1-1; D call uncertain. This CDR3 has 15 residues. Between the trimmed V and J ends, which lost 0 bases and 0 bases, there was a span of 9 bases. In germline, CDR1 is SGDLS, CDR2 YYNGEE. The CDR3 nucleotides read TGTGCCAGCAGCGTAGTGAGCGGATTGAACACTGAAGCTTTCTTT. This encodes CASSVVSGLNTEAFF.

The rearrangement links TRBV6-6 to TRBJ2-7; a possible D gene is TRBD1 (6 bases). Germline CDR1 MNHNY, CDR2 SVGAGI (reference sequence). The CDR3 loop spans 16 amino acids. The V end was cut by 3 bases, the J end by 4 bases, with 19 bases between. CDR3 nucleotide sequence: TGTGCCAGCAGTTATCAGGCCGGTAGGGGGAGTTACGAGCAGTACTTC. It translates to CASSYQAGRGSYEQYF.

The chain has TRBV5-6 and TRBJ2-5, with D tentatively TRBD1 (6 bases). Between the trimmed V and J ends, which lost 4 bases and 4 bases, there was a span of 17 bases. This CDR3 has 15 residues. Germline V lookup: CDR1 SGHDT, CDR2 YYEEEE. The CDR3 coding sequence is TGTGCCAGCAGCGGATCTCAGGGGTGGGTAGAGACCCAGTACTTC. As protein: CASSGSQGWVETQYF.

The chain is built from TRBV6-2 or TRBV6-3 and TRBJ1-6; D remains ambiguous. Per germline, CDR1 MNHEY and CDR2 SVGEGT. This CDR3 spans 13 amino acids. V lost 2 bases and J 8 bases, leaving 7 bases between the germline ends. The CDR3 DNA reads TGTGCCAGCAGTTACACCCGGGATTCACCCCTCCACTTT. This gives the protein CASSYTRDSPLHF.